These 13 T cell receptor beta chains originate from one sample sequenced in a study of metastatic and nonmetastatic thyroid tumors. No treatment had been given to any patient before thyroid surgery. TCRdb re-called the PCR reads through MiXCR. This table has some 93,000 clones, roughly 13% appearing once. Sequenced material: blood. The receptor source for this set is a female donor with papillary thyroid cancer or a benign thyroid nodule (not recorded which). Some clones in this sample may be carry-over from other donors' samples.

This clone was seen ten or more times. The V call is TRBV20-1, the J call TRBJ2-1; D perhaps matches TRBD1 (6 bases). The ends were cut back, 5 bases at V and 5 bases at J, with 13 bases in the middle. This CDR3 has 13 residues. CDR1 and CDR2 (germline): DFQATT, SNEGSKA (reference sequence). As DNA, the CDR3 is TGCAGTGCTTCCGGGACAAAAGACAATGAGCAGTTCTTC. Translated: CSASGTKDNEQFF.

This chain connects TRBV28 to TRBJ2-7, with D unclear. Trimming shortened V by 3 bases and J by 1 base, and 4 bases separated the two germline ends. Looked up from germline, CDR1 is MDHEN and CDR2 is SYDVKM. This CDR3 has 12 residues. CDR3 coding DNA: TGTGCCAGCAGTTTTTCTTCCTACGAGCAGTACTTC. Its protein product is CASSFSSYEQYF.

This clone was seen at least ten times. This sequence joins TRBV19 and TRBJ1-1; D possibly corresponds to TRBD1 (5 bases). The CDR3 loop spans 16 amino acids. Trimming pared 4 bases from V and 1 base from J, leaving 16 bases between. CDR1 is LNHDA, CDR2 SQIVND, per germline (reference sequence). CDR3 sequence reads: CASSTAGTGWNTEAFF. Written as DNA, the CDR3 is TGTGCCAGTAGTACAGCCGGGACCGGGTGGAACACTGAAGCTTTCTTT.

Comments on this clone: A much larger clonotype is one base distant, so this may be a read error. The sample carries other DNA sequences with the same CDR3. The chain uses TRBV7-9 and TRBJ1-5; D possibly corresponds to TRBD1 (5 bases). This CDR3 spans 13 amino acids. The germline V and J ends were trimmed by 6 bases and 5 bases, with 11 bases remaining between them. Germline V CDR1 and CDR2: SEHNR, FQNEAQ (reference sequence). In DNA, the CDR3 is TGTGCCAGCAGTCCGGGGCACCATCAGCCCCAGCATTTT. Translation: CASSPGHHQPQHF.

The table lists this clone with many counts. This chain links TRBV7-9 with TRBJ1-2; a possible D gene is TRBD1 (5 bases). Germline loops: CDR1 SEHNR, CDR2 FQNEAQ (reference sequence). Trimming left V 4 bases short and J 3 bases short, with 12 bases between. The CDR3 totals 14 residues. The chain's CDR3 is CASSSDSWHYGYTF. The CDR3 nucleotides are TGTGCCAGCAGCTCCGACAGTTGGCACTATGGCTACACCTTC.

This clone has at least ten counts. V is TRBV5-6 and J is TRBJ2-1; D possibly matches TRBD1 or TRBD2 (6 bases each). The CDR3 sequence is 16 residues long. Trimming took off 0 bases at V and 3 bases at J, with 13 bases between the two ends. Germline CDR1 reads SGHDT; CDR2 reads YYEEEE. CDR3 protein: CASSLGVGGLYNEQFF. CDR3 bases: TGTGCCAGCAGCTTGGGCGTTGGGGGGCTCTACAATGAGCAGTTCTTC.

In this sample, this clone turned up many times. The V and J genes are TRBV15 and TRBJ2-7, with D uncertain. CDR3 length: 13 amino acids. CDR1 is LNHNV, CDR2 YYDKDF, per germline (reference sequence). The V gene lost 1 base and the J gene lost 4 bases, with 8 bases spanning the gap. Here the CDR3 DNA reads TGTGCCACCAGCAGAGCCTTAACTTACGAGCAGTACTTC. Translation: CATSRALTYEQYF.

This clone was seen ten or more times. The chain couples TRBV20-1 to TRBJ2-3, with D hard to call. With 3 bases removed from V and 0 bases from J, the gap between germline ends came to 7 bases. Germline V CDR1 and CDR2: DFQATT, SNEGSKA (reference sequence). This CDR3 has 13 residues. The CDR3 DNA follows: TGCAGTGCTAGTCTGGGGAGCACAGATACGCAGTATTTT. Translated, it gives CSASLGSTDTQYF.

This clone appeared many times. This CDR3 reads CATSRDRIYEQYF. For the CDR3, the DNA is TGTGCCACCAGCAGAGATCGGATCTACGAGCAGTACTTC. V and J are TRBV15 and TRBJ2-7; D ambiguous. The germline V gene encodes CDR1 LNHNV and CDR2 YYDKDF (reference sequence). V was cut by 0 bases and J by 3 bases, with 6 bases left in between. The CDR3 sequence is 13 residues long.

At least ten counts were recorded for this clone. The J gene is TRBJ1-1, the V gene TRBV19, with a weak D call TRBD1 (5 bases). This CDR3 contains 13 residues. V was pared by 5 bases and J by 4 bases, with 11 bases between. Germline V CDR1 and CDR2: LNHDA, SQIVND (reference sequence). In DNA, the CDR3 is TGTGCCAGTAGTGCGGCAGGGTTCACTGAAGCTTTCTTT. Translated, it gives CASSAAGFTEAFF.

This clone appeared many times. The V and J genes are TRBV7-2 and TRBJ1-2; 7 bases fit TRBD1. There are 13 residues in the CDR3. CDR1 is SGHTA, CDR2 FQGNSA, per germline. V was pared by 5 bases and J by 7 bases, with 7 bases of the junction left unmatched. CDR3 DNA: TGTGCCAGCAGCCCGGGACAGAACACTGGCTACACCTTC. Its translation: CASSPGQNTGYTF.

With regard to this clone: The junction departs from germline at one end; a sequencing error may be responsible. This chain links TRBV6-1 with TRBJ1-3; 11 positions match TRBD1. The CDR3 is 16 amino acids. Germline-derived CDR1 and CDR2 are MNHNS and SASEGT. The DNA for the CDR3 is TGTGCCAGCAGTCAGTTAAAGGGACAGGGGGGAAACATCATATATTTT. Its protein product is CASSQLKGQGGNIIYF.

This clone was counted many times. CDR3 sequence (DNA): TGTGCCAGTAGACCGACTAGTACCACAGATACGCAGTATTTT. It yields the protein CASRPTSTTDTQYF. The chain links TRBV19 to TRBJ2-3; possible D gene TRBD2, 6 bases. Per germline, CDR1 LNHDA and CDR2 SQIVND (reference sequence). The V end was cut by 6 bases, the J end by 2 bases, with 12 bases between. CDR3 length: 14 residues.